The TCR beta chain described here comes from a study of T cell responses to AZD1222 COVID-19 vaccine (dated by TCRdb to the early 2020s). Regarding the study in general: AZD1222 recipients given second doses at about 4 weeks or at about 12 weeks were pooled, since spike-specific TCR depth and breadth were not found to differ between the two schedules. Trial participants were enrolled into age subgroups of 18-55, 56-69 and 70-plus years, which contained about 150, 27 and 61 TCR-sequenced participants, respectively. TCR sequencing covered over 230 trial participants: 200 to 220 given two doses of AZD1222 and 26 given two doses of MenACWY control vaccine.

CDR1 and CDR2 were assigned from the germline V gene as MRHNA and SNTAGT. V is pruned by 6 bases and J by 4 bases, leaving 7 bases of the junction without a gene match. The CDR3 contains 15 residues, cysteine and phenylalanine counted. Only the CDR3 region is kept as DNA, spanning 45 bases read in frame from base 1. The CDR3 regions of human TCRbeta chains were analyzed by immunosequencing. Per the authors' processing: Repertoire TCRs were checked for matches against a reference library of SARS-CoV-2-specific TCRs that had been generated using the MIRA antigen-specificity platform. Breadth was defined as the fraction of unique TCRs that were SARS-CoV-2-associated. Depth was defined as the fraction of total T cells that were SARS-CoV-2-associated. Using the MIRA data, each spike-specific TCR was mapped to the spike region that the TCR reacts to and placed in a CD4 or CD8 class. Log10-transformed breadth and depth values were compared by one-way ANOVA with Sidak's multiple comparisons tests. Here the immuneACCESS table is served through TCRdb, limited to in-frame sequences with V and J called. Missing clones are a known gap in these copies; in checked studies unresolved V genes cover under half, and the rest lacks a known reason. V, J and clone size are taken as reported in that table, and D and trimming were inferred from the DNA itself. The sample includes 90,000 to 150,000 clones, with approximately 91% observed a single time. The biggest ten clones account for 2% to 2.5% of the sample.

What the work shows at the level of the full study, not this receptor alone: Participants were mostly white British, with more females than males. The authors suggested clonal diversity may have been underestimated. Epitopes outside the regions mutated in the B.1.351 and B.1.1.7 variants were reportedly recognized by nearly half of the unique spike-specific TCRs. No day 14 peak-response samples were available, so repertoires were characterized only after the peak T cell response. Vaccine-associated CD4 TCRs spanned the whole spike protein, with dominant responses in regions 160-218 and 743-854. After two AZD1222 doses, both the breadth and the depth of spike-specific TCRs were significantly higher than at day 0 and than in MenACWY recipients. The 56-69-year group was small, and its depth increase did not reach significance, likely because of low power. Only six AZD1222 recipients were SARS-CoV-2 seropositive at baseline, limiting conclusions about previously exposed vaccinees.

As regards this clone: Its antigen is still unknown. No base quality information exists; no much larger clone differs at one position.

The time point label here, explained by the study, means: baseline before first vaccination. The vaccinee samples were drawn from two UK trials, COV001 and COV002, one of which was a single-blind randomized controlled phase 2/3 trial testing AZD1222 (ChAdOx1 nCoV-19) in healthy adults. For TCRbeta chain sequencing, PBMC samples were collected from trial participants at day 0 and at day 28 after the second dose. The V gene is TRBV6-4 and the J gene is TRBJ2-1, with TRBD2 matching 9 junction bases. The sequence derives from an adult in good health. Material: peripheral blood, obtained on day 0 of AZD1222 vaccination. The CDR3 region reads CASSVAGEGYNEQFF. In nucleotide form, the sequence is TGTGCCAGCAGCGTAGCGGGAGAGGGGTACAATGAGCAGTTCTTC.